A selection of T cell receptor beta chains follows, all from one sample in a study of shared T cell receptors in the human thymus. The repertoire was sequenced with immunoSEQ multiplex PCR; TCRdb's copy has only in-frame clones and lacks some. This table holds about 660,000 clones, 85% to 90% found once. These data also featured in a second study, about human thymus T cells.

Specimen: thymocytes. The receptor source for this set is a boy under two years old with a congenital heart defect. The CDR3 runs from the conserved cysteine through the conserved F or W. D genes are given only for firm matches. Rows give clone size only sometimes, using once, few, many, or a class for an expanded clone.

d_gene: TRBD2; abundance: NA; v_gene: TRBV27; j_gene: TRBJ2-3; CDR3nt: TGTGCCAGCAGTTTATTGGGACTAGCAGATACGCAGTATTTT; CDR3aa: CASSLLGLADTQYF
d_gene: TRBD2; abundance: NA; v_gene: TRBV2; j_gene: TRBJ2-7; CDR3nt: TGTGCCAGCAGTGACAGGGGACTAGCGGGAGGATTTTTCTACGAGCAGTACTTC; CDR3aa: CASSDRGLAGGFFYEQYF
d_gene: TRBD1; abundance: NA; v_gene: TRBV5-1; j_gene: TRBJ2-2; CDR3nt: TGCGCCACATCAAAGGGACAGGTGAACACCGGGGAGCTGTTTTTT; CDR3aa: CATSKGQVNTGELFF
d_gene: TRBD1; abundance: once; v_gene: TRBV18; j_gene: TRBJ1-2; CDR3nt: TGTGCCAGCTCACCTTGGGACAGGGCCCCCTATGGCTACACCTTC; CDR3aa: CASSPWDRAPYGYTF
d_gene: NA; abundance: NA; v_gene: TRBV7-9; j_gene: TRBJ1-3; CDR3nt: TGTGCCAGCAGCCCCCGGTTAGGAAACACCATATATTTT; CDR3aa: CASSPRLGNTIYF
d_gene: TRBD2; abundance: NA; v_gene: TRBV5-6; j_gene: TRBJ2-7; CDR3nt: TGTGCCAGCAGCTTGACTAGCGGGCCCCGTCCTTCCTACGAGCAGTACTTC; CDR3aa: CASSLTSGPRPSYEQYF
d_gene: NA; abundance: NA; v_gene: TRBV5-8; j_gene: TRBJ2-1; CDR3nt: TGTGCCAGCAGCTTGGGGGCGGAGGGCCACGGGAGTATCAACAATGAGCAGTTCTTC; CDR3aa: CASSLGAEGHGSINNEQFF
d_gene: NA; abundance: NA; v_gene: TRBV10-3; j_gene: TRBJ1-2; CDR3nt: TGTGCCATTGCGAACGACAGCCGGCTAAAGGGCTACACCTTC; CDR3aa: CAIANDSRLKGYTF
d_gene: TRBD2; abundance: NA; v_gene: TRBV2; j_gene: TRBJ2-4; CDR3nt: TGTGCCAGCAGGAGCCCTAGCGGGCGGGGGGGGGCCAAAAACATTCAGTACTTC; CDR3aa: CASRSPSGRGGAKNIQYF
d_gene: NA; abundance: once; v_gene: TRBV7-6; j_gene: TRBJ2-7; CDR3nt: TGTGCCAGCAGCTTAGGGGAGCACTCCTACGAGCAGTACTTC; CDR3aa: CASSLGEHSYEQYF
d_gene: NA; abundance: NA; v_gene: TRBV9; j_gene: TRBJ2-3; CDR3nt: TGTGCCAGCAGCGTCCCCGGGAATGGGCAAGATACGCAGTATTTT; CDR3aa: CASSVPGNGQDTQYF
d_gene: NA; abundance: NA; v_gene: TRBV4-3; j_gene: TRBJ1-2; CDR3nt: TGCGCCAGCAGCCAAGACGCAGGGAAATCTGCCTATGGCTACACCTTC; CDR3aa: CASSQDAGKSAYGYTF
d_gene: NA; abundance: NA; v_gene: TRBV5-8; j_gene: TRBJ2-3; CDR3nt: TGTGCCAGCACCAAGACGGACAGAGGCCCAGATACGCAGTATTTT; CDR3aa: CASTKTDRGPDTQYF
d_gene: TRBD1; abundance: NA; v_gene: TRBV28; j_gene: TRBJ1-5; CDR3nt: TGTGCCAGCAGCCGAAGACAGGACAGGGATCAGCCCCAGCATTTT; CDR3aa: CASSRRQDRDQPQHF
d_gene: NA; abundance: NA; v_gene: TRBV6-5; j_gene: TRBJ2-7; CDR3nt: TGTGCCAGCAGTTACTCTAGCGGACGATACTCCTACGAGCAGTACTTC; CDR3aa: CASSYSSGRYSYEQYF
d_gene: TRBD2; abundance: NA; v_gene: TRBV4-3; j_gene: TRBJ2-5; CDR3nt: TGCGCCAGCAGCCAAGATATGAGGCGCGAAGCGGGAGGGAAAGAGACCCAGTACTTC; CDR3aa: CASSQDMRREAGGKETQYF
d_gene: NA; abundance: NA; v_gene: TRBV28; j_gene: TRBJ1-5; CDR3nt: TGTGCCAGCAGTTTGGGAGGGGAGGGCAATCAGCCCCAGCATTTT; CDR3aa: CASSLGGEGNQPQHF
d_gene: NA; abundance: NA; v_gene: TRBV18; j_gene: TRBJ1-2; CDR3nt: TGTGCCAGCTCAGGCCACAATGGCTACACCTTC; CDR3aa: CASSGHNGYTF
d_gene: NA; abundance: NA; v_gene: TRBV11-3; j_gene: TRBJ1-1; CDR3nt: TGTGCCAGCAGCTGTCCCGTTGGACACCAGAACACTGAAGCTTTCTTT; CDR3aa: CASSCPVGHQNTEAFF
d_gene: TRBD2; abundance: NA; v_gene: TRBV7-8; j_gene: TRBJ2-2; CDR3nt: TGTGCCAGCAGCTTAGCGGCTAGCGGAGAGGAGAGGGGCACGAACACCGGGGAGCTGTTTTTT; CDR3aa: CASSLAASGEERGTNTGELFF
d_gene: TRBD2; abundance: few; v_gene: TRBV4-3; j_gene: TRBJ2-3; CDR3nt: TGCGCCAGCAGCCAAGATAGTTCTAGCGGAGAGGCAGATACGCAGTATTTT; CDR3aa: CASSQDSSSGEADTQYF
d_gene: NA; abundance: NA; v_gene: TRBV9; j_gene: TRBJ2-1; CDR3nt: TGTGCCAGCAGCGTAGCTGACAAGTCCTCGCAGTTCTTC; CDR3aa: CASSVADKSSQFF
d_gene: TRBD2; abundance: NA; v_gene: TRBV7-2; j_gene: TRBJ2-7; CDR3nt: TGTGCCAGCAGCCCAATAGCGGGAATCAACGAGCAGTACTTC; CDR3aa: CASSPIAGINEQYF
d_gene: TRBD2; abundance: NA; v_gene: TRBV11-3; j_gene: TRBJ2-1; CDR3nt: TGTGCCAGCAGCGGGGGACTAGCGGGCCATGGTGAGCAGTTCTTC; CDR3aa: CASSGGLAGHGEQFF
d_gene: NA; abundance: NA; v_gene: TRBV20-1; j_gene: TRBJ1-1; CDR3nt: TGCAGCGCCCAGGACACTGAAGCTTTCTTT; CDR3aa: CSAQDTEAFF
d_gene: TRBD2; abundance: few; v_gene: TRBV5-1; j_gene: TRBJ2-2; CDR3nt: TGCGCCAGCACCGTAGCGGGAGGCCCCGCGAACACCGGGGAGCTGTTTTTT; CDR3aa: CASTVAGGPANTGELFF
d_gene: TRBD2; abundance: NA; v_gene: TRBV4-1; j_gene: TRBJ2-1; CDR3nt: TGCGCCAGCAGCCAAGATCGGAGGACTAGCAATGAGCAGTTCTTC; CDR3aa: CASSQDRRTSNEQFF
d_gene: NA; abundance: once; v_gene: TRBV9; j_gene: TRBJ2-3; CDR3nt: TGTGCCAGCAGCGTAGCTCGTCGACTCGCAGATACGCAGTATTTT; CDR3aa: CASSVARRLADTQYF
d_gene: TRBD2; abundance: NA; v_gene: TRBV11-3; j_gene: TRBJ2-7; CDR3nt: TGTGCCAGCAGCCGGAAAATAGCGGGAGGGTCCTACGAGCAGTACTTC; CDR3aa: CASSRKIAGGSYEQYF
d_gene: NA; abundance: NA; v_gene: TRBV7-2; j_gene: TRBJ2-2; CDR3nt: TGTGCCAGCAGCGCCCGCTCGAGGGGGAACGCCGGGGAGCTGTTTTTT; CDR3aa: CASSARSRGNAGELFF
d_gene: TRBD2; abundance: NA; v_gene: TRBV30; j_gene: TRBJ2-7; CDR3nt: TGTGCCTGGAGTGTGATAGGGGCGGGAGGGCCGCACGAGCAGTACTTC; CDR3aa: CAWSVIGAGGPHEQYF
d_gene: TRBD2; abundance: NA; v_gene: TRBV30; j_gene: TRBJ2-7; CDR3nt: TGTGCCTGGAAACGACCCGGGACTAGCGGATCCTACGAGCAGTACTTC; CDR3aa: CAWKRPGTSGSYEQYF
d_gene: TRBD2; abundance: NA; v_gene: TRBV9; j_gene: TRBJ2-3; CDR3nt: TGTGCCAGCAGCGTAGCTAGCGGGAGGGGCACAGATACGCAGTATTTT; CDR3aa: CASSVASGRGTDTQYF
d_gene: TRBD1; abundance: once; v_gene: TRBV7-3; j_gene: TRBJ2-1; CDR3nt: TGTGCCAGCAGCCTTGACAGGGAACAACAGGATGAGCAGTTCTTC; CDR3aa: CASSLDREQQDEQFF
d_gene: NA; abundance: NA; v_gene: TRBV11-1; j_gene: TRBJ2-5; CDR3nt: TGTGCCAGCAGCTTTCGCAGGGAGACCCAGTACTTC; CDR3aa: CASSFRRETQYF
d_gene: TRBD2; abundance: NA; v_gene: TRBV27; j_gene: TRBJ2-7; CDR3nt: TGTGCCAGCAGTCCTACCCTTCTAGCGGGAGGGAGCTACGAGCAGTACTTC; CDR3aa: CASSPTLLAGGSYEQYF
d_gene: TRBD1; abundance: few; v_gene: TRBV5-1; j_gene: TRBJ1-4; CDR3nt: TGCGCCAGCAGCACGATCCCGGGACAGAATGAAAAACTGTTTTTT; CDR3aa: CASSTIPGQNEKLFF
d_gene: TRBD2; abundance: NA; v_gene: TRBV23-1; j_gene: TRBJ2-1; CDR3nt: TGCGCCAGCAGTCAAGTGACTAGCGGGACTTACAATGAGCAGTTCTTC; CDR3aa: CASSQVTSGTYNEQFF
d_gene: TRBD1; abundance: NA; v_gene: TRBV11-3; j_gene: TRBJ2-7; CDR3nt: TGTGCCAGCAGCTTTCCGGGACAGGGCATCCACGAGCAGTACTTC; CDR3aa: CASSFPGQGIHEQYF
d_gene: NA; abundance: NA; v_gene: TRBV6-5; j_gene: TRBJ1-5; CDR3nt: TGTGCCAGCAGCACGGACGGGGTGGGGAATCAGCCCCAGCATTTT; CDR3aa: CASSTDGVGNQPQHF
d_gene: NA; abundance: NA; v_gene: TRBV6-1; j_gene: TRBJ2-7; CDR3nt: TGTGCCAGCACTGCGGGACTTTCTTCCTACGAGCAGTACTTC; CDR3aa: CASTAGLSSYEQYF
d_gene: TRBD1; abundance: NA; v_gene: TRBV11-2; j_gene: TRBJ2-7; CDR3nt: TGTGCCAGCAGCCGCTCCGGGACAGGGGACGAGCAGTACTTC; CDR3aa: CASSRSGTGDEQYF
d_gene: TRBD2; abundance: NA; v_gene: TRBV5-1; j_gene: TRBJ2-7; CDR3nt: TGCGCCAGCAGTGGGGGGGTTGCCTACGAGCAGTACTTC; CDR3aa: CASSGGVAYEQYF
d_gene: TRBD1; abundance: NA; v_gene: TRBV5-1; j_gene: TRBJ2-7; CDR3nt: TGCGCCAGCAGCCCCGGGACAGTCGTTTACGAGCAGTACTTC; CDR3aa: CASSPGTVVYEQYF
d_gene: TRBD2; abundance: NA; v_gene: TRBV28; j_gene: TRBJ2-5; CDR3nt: TGTGCCAGCAAGGGACTAGCGGCCCAAGAGACCCAGTACTTC; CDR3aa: CASKGLAAQETQYF
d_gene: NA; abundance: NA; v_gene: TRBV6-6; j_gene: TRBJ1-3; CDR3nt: TGTGCCAGCAGCCTCGGGGGTGCTGGAAACACCATATATTTT; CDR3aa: CASSLGGAGNTIYF
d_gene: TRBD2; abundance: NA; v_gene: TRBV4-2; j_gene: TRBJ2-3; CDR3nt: TGTGCCAGCAGCCGGGGGCTAGCGGGAGAACCCCCAGATACGCAGTATTTT; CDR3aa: CASSRGLAGEPPDTQYF
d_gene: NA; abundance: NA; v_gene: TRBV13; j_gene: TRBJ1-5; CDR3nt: TGTGCCAGCAGCTTAGGCAGGGGCGCTCGAAATCAGCCCCAGCATTTT; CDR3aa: CASSLGRGARNQPQHF
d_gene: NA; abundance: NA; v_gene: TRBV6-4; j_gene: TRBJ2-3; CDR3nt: TGTGCCAGCAGTCTGTGTGCGGGGAACGGAGATACGCAGTATTTT; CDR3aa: CASSLCAGNGDTQYF
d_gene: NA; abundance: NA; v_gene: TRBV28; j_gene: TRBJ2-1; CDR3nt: TGTGCCAGCAGTTTACGAGGGGGTGAGCAGTTCTTC; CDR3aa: CASSLRGGEQFF
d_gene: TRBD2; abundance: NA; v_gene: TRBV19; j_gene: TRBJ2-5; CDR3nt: TGTGCCAGTAGTACTCGGGGAGGGCGGGAGACCCAGTACTTC; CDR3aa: CASSTRGGRETQYF
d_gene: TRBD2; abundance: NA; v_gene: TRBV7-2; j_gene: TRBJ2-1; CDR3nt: TGTGCCAGCAGCTTAAAGAGCGGGAGGCAGTTCTTC; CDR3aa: CASSLKSGRQFF
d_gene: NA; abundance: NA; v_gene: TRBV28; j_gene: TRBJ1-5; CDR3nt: TGTGCCAGCAGTTCGCCAGACAGAGATAGCAATCAGCCCCAGCATTTT; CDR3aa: CASSSPDRDSNQPQHF
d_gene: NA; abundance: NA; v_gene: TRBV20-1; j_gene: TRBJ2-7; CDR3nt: TGCAGTGCTGCCTCTAGCTCCCAGCAGTACTTC; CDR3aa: CSAASSSQQYF